The entry below gives a single T cell receptor beta chain sequence along with its context. The source of the sample is a study of T cell responses to AZD1222 COVID-19 vaccine. CDR3 length: 14 residues. With 4 bases removed from V and 5 bases from J, the gap between germline ends came to 12 bases. Germline CDR1 MDHEN, CDR2 SYDVKM. The method was immunoSEQ multiplex PCR; TCRdb's version includes in-frame clones alone and lacks a portion of them. The table has 140,000 or so clones, about nine tenths seen once. Specimen: peripheral blood, collected on day 0 of AZD1222 vaccination. The clonotype originates from an adult in good health. The chain links TRBV28 to TRBJ1-5; D gene ambiguous. The CDR3 loop reads CASSSPVGDQPQHF. The CDR3, as DNA: TGTGCCAGCAGTTCTCCAGTGGGCGATCAGCCCCAGCATTTT.